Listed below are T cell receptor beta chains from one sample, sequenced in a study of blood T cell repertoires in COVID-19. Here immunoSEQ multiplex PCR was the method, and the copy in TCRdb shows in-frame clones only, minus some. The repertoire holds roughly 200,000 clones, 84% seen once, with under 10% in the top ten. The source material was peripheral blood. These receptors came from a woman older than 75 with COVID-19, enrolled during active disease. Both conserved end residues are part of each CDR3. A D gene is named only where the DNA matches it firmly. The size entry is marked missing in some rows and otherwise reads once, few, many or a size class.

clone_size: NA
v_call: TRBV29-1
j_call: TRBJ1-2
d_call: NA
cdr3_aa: CSVEAGSYGYTF
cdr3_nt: TGCAGCGTTGAAGCGGGTTCCTATGGCTACACCTTC

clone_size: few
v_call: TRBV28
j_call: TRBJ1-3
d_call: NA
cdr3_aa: CASTRGPSGNTIYF
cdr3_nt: TGTGCCAGTACCAGGGGCCCCTCTGGAAACACCATATATTTT

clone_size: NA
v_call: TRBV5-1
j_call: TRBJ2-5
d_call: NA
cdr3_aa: CASSLVPGGTETQYF
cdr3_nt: TGCGCCAGCAGCTTGGTACCAGGAGGGACGGAGACCCAGTACTTC

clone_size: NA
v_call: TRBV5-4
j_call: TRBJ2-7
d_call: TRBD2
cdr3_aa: CASSGLAGGGNSYEQYF
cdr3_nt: TGTGCCAGCAGCGGTCTAGCGGGAGGAGGGAACTCCTACGAGCAGTACTTC

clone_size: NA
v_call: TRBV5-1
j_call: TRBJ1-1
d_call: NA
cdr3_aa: CASSYAGQGDTEAFF
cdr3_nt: TGCGCCAGCAGCTACGCGGGGCAGGGAGATACTGAAGCTTTCTTT

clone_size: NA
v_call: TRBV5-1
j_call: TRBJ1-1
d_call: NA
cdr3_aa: CASSSPTDNTEAFF
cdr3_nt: TGCGCCAGCAGCTCTCCGACAGATAACACTGAAGCTTTCTTT

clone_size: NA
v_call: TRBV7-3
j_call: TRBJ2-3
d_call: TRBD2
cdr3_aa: CASSPRLAGTDTQYF
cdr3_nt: TGTGCCAGCAGCCCCCGACTAGCTGGCACAGATACGCAGTATTTT

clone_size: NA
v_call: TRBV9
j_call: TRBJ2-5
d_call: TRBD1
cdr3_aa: CASSVEQGQGAIQYF
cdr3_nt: TGTGCCAGCAGCGTAGAGCAGGGACAGGGGGCAATCCAGTACTTC

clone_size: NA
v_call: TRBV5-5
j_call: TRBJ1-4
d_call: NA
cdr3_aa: CASSRTPIPTNEKLFF
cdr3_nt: TGTGCCAGCAGCCGGACACCAATACCAACTAATGAAAAACTGTTTTTT

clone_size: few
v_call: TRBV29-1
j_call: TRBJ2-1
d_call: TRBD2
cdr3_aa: CSVEGGGRLYNEQFF
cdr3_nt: TGCAGCGTTGAGGGAGGCGGGAGGCTTTACAATGAGCAGTTCTTC